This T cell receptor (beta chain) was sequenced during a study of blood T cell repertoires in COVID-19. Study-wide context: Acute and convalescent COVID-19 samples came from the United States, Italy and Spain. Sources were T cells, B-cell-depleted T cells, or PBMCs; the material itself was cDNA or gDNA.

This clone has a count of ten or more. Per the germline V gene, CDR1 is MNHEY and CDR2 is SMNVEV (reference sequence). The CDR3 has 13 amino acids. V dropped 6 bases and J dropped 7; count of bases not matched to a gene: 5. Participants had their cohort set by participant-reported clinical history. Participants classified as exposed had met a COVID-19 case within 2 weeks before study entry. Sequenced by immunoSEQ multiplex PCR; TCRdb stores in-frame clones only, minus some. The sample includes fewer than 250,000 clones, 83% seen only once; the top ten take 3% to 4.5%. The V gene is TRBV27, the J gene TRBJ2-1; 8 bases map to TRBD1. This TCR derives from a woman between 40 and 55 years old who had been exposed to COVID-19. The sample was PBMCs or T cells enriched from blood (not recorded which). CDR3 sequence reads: CASSWTGTNEQFF. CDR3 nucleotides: TGTGCCAGCAGCTGGACAGGGACGAATGAGCAGTTCTTC.